This TCR beta chain was recorded in a study of identifying expanded T cells in peripheral blood. Study-level findings and limits: Technical replicates showed approximately 1.2 changed clones; about 2 weeks roughly 16; four weeks 19. Variance in clone template counts between approximately two-week samples significantly increased with total template count across all healthy donors.

Here immunoSEQ multiplex PCR was the method, and the copy in TCRdb shows in-frame clones only, minus some. In the table there are about 85,000 clones, roughly 90% of which are singletons. During the collection period, no donor immune events like infections were recorded. Between the trimmed V and J ends, which lost 5 bases and 2 bases, there was a span of 15 bases. Germline V lookup: CDR1 KGHSH, CDR2 LQKENI. The CDR3 contains 15 residues. A word on this clone: Its target is not known.

The clonotype comes from a person aged 18-70 years in good health. Sequencing input: blood. The chain couples TRBV18 to TRBJ2-5; D unresolved. CDR3 amino acids: CASSTRSMRQETQYF. DNA for the CDR3: TGTGCCAGCTCAACCAGGAGCATGCGACAAGAGACCCAGTACTTC.